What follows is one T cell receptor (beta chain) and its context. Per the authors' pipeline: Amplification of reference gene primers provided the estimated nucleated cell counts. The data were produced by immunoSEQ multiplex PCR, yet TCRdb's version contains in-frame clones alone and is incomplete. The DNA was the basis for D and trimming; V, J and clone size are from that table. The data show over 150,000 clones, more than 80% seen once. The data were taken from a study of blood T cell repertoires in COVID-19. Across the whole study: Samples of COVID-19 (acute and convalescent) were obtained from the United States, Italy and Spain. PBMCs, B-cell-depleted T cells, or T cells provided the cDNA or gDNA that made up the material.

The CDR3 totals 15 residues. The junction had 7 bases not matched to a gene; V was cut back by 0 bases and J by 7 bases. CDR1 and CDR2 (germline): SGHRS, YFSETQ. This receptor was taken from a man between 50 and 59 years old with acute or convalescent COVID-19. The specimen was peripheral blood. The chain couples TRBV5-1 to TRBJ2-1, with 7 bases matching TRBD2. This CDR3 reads CASSLGEGLWNEQFF. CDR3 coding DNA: TGCGCCAGCAGCTTGGGGGAGGGCCTATGGAATGAGCAGTTCTTC.